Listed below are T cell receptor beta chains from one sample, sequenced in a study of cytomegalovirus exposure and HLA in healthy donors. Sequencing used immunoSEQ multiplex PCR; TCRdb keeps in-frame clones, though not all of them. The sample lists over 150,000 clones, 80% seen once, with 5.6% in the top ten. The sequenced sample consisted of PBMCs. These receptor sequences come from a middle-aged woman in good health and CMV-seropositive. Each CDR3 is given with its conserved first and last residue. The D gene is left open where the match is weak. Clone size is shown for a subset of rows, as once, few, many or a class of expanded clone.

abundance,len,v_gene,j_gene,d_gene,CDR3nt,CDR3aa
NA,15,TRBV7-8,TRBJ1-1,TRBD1,TGTGCCAGCAGCTTCCGGGACAGGGTCTACACTGAAGCTTTCTTT,CASSFRDRVYTEAFF
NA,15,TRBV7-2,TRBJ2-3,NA,TGTGCCAGCAGCTTAAGTAGTATAGGAGCAGATACGCAGTATTTT,CASSLSSIGADTQYF
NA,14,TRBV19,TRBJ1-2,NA,TGTGCCAGTAGTCCCACCCCCTCCGGGTCTGGCTACACCTTC,CASSPTPSGSGYTF
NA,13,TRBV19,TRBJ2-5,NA,TGTGCCAGTTGCAGGGCCTCCGGAGAGACCCAGTACTTC,CASCRASGETQYF
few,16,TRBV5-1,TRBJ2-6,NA,TGCGCCAGCAGCTTGACGGAGAGCTCTGGGGCCAACGTCCTGACTTTC,CASSLTESSGANVLTF
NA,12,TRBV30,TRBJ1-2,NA,TGTGCCTGGAGGGGGGACACCTATGGCTACACCTTC,CAWRGDTYGYTF
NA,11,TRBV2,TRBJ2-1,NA,TGTGCCACCGGAGGGCCCAATGAGCAGTTCTTC,CATGGPNEQFF
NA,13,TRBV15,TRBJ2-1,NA,TGTGCCACCGCCCTCAGGCTAGCCAATGAGCAGTTCTTC,CATALRLANEQFF
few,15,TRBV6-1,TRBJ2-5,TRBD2,TGTGCCAGCGGGGCGCAGCGGGGGTACCAAGAGACCCAGTACTTC,CASGAQRGYQETQYF
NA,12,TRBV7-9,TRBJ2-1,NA,TGTGCCAGCAGCATCCTCTACAATGAGCAGTTCTTC,CASSILYNEQFF
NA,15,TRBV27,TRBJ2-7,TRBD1,TGTGCCAGCAGTCCCCGACAGGGAATATTGAGCGAGCAGTACTTC,CASSPRQGILSEQYF
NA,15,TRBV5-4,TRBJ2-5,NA,TGTGCCAGCAGCTTGGAGTGGAGGGCGGGAGAGACCCAGTACTTC,CASSLEWRAGETQYF
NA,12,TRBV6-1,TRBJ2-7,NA,TGTGCCAGCAGGGTCGCTTTCTACGAGCAGTACTTC,CASRVAFYEQYF
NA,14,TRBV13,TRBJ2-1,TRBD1,TGTGCCAGCAGGCGCCGGGACAGTCTCAATGAGCAGTTCTTC,CASRRRDSLNEQFF